This T cell receptor (beta chain) was observed in a study of shared clonotypes between healthy human individuals. Clones were sequenced by immunoSEQ multiplex PCR, and TCRdb holds only the in-frame ones, with some missing. The sample contains some 790,000 clones, roughly two thirds of which appear only once. V lost 5 bases, J lost 0 bases, and 3 bases stayed unmatched. This CDR3 spans 15 amino acids. CDR1 is SGHVS and CDR2 is FQNEAQ in the germline V gene. The genes are TRBV7-8 and TRBJ2-5; 10 bases map to TRBD2. The sequenced sample was memory CD4+ T cells sorted from blood. Subset noted: CD45RA-negative fraction. This sequence originates from a woman in her 30s in good health. The CDR3 region has the DNA TGTGCCAGCAGCCGGACTAGCGGACACCAAGAGACCCAGTACTTC. It encodes CASSRTSGHQETQYF.